These 14 T cell receptor beta chains were all obtained from the same sample, sequenced in a study of T cell repertoires in cytomegalovirus infection. One entry per CDR3 protein, called by TCRdb with MiXCR from the reads. The sample lists more than 250,000 distinct CDR3 sequences; around 13% were seen once. The sample consisted of PBMCs. These receptors were taken from a human donor in good health (CMV status not recorded). Some clones in this sample may be carry-over from other donors' samples.

The table lists this clonotype with many counts. The chain combines TRBV7-2 with TRBJ1-1; D is uncertain. This CDR3 is 15 amino acids long. The V and J ends lost 2 bases and 3 bases respectively, with 13 bases between them. Germline-derived CDR1 and CDR2 are SGHTA and FQGNSA. The CDR3 sequence: CASSLLQVTDTEAFF. DNA for the CDR3: TGTGCCAGCAGCTTACTCCAGGTGACGGACACTGAAGCTTTCTTT.

This CDR3 is CASSPRQGSPEAFF. CDR3 sequence (DNA): TGTGCCAGCAGCCCGAGACAGGGTTCCCCTGAAGCTTTCTTT. This chain links TRBV2 with TRBJ1-1; 7 bases fit TRBD1. After removal of 6 bases from V and 6 bases from J, the junction contained 10 bases not matched to a gene. Germline V gives CDR1 SNHLY, CDR2 FYNNEI. The CDR3 runs 14 residues.

The table lists this clonotype with a few counts. V is TRBV15 and J is TRBJ2-2, with 7 positions matching TRBD2. The CDR3 runs to 16 residues. CDR1 is LNHNV and CDR2 is YYDKDF in the germline V gene (reference sequence). Trimming cost V 1 base and J 6 bases; bases outside gene matches: 8. CDR3 residues: CATSRGGGISSGELFF. CDR3 nucleotide sequence: TGTGCCACCAGCAGAGGGGGAGGGATTTCGTCCGGGGAGCTGTTTTTT. The whole variable domain, remainder taken from reference TRBV15 and TRBJ2-2, is DAMVIQNPRYQVTQFGKPVTLSCSQTLNHNVMYWYQQKSSQAPKLLFHYYDKDFNNEADTPDNFQSRRPNTSFCFLDIRSPGLGDTAMYLCATSRGGGISSGELFFGEGSRLTVL.

The genes are TRBV9 and TRBJ2-2; D assignment may be TRBD1 or TRBD2 (5 bases each). The V gene lost 2 bases and the J gene lost 4 bases, with 12 bases spanning the gap. Germline V gives CDR1 SGDLS, CDR2 YYNGEE. The CDR3 spans 15 residues. CDR3 protein: CASSVGAPGTGELFF. The CDR3 coding sequence is TGTGCCAGCAGCGTCGGGGCGCCGGGCACCGGGGAGCTGTTTTTT.

This clonotype turned up a few times. CDR3 residues: CASSSTQGNYGYTF. The CDR3 DNA follows: TGTGCCAGCAGTTCGACCCAGGGCAACTATGGCTACACCTTC. The chain combines TRBV12-3 or TRBV12-4 with TRBJ1-2, with D possibly matching TRBD1 (5 bases). Trimming cost V 4 bases and J 2 bases, with 11 bases left between them. The CDR3 runs 14 residues.

This chain joins TRBV7-9 and TRBJ2-7, with 7 bases lining up with TRBD1. Germline V gives CDR1 SEHNR, CDR2 FQNEAQ (reference sequence). This CDR3 has 16 residues. V was pared by 2 bases and J by 3 bases, with 10 bases of the junction left unmatched. This CDR3 is CASSLSQTGRYYEQYF. The CDR3 DNA is TGTGCCAGCAGCTTATCCCAGACAGGGCGGTACTACGAGCAGTACTTC.

The chain couples TRBV9 to TRBJ2-1, with unresolved D. The V and J ends lost 0 bases and 6 bases respectively, with 13 bases between them. Germline V gene lookup returns CDR1 SGDLS and CDR2 YYNGEE. The length of the CDR3 is 15 residues. Here the CDR3 reads CASSVGTARLNEQFF. CDR3 sequence (DNA): TGTGCCAGCAGCGTAGGGACCGCCCGCCTCAATGAGCAGTTCTTC.

V is TRBV6-1 and J is TRBJ2-1, with 8 positions matching TRBD2. J gave up 2 bases and V 6 bases, and 6 bases lay outside the gene matches. The CDR3 has 15 residues. CDR1 and CDR2 from the germline V gene are MNHNS and SASEGT. CDR3 coding DNA: TGTGCCAGCAGACTAGCGGTGGGGCCCTACAATGAGCAGTTCTTC. It encodes CASRLAVGPYNEQFF.

The gene calls are TRBV3-1 and TRBJ1-2, with 8 bases fitting TRBD1. Germline V CDR1 and CDR2: LGHDT, YNNKEL (reference sequence). V lost 4 bases to trimming and J lost 4 bases; unmatched junction nucleotides: 8. CDR3 length: 15 amino acids. CDR3 residues: CASSLRTGFAYGYTF. The CDR3 DNA reads as TGTGCCAGCAGCCTGAGGACAGGGTTCGCCTATGGCTACACCTTC.

This clonotype was observed a handful of times. The chain employs TRBV5-1 and TRBJ1-1; D remains unclear. V lost 1 base and J 4 bases, leaving 8 bases between the germline ends. The CDR3 has 13 residues. Germline V gene lookup returns CDR1 SGHRS and CDR2 YFSETQ. DNA of the CDR3: TGCGCCAGCAGCTTGATCACAGCCACTGAAGCTTTCTTT. Translating it yields CASSLITATEAFF.

Many counts were recorded for this clonotype. DNA of the CDR3: TGTGCCAGCAGGGGCCAGCGGGAGAACACCGGGGAGCTGTTTTTT. Its translation: CASRGQRENTGELFF. J is TRBJ2-2 and V is TRBV7-9; 7 bases align to TRBD2. The germline gives CDR1 SEHNR, CDR2 FQNEAQ (reference sequence). V shed 6 bases and J 1 base; nucleotides not matched to a gene: 5. This CDR3 comprises 15 residues.

The J gene is TRBJ1-1, the V gene TRBV5-1; a possible D gene is TRBD1 (6 bases). The CDR3 spans 12 residues. Germline assignment: CDR1 SGHRS and CDR2 YFSETQ. V was pared by 0 bases and J by 7 bases, with 7 bases between. CDR3 sequence: CASSLEGDEAFF. As DNA, the CDR3 is TGCGCCAGCAGCTTGGAGGGGGATGAAGCTTTCTTT.

The table lists this clonotype with a few counts. The genes are TRBV7-2 and TRBJ2-1; 11 nucleotides match TRBD2. The germline CDR1 and CDR2 sequences are SGHTA and FQGNSA. V gave up 3 bases and J gave up 6 bases; unmatched junction bases: 7. The CDR3 has 16 residues. CDR3 region: CASSFGSGRVGNEQFF. DNA of the CDR3: TGTGCCAGCAGCTTTGGTAGCGGGAGGGTCGGCAATGAGCAGTTCTTC.

A few counts support this clonotype. The rearrangement joins TRBV19 to TRBJ1-2, with D possibly matching TRBD1 (5 bases). Germline values: CDR1 LNHDA, CDR2 SQIVND (reference sequence). With 2 bases removed from V and 3 bases from J, the gap between germline ends came to 13 bases. This CDR3 region has 15 residues. The CDR3 coding sequence is TGTGCCAGTAGTATACCAGCAGGGATCGACTATGGCTACACCTTC. Translating gives CASSIPAGIDYGYTF. Full variable domain (missing parts from reference TRBV19 and TRBJ1-2): DGGITQSPKYLFRKEGQNVTLSCEQNLNHDAMYWYRQDPGQGLRLIYYSQIVNDFQKGDIAEGYSVSREKKESFPLTVTSAQKNPTAFYLCASSIPAGIDYGYTFGSGTRLTVV.